One sample yielded the 14 T cell receptor beta chains listed below, sequenced in a study of CD8 T cells in Susac syndrome. The RNA input was about 0.5 to 1 ug, and it was reverse transcribed with random hexamers. Via MiXCR, TCRdb re-called the immunoSEQ multiplex PCR reads, giving one row per CDR3 protein. Of approximately 190,000 distinct CDR3 sequences listed, 90% to 96% are singletons. Sequenced sample: CD4+ T cells from PBMCs. These receptors originate from a human donor with Susac syndrome.

The chain is built from TRBV3-1 and TRBJ2-5; D might be TRBD2 (6 bases). The CDR3 length is 17 residues. The V and J ends lost 0 bases and 2 bases respectively, with 16 bases between them. Germline assignment: CDR1 LGHDT and CDR2 YNNKEL (reference sequence). Here the CDR3 DNA reads TGTGCCAGCAGCCAAGATAGGCAGGGAGGCCTTCAAGAGACCCAGTACTTC. The encoded protein is CASSQDRQGGLQETQYF.

This clonotype showed up just once. The rearrangement uses TRBV7-2 and TRBJ2-1; maybe TRBD1 (5 bases). This CDR3 has 13 residues. Per the germline V gene, CDR1 is SGHTA and CDR2 is FQGNSA. Trimming shortened V by 3 bases and J by 6 bases, and 9 bases separated the two germline ends. For the CDR3, the DNA is TGTGCCAGCAGCTTCGCTGGGGCCAATGAGCAGTTCTTC. Translated, it gives CASSFAGANEQFF.

The chain joins TRBV30 to TRBJ2-7; D not resolved. The CDR3 is 15 residues long. From germline, CDR1 is GTSNPN and CDR2 SVGIG (reference sequence). V dropped 1 base and J dropped 0 bases, with 13 bases sitting between them. This CDR3 is CAWSAGPPSSYEQYF. The DNA of the CDR3 is TGTGCCTGGAGTGCCGGACCACCGAGCTCCTACGAGCAGTACTTC.

This chain connects TRBV12-5 to TRBJ2-5; D ambiguous. Trimming removed 1 base at V and 4 bases at J, with 4 bases between. The CDR3 spans 12 residues. Germline V gene data show CDR1 as LGHNT and CDR2 as FRNRAP. The CDR3, as DNA: TGTGCTAGTGGTTTGGGGGGAGAGACCCAGTACTTC. Amino acids: CASGLGGETQYF.

This clonotype came up once. The gene calls are TRBV6-5 and TRBJ2-5; D ambiguous. Germline V gene sequence: CDR1 MNHEY, CDR2 SVGAGI. CDR3 length: 17 amino acids. V shed 2 bases and J shed 1 base, with 17 bases lying between them. CDR3 sequence (DNA): TGTGCCAGCAGTTACGTGCACCAGCACAATATCCAAGAGACCCAGTACTTC. Translation gives CASSYVHQHNIQETQYF.

V is TRBV20-1 and J is TRBJ1-4, with TRBD1 as a possible D gene (5 bases). V lost 3 bases and J lost 7, with 12 bases in between. The V gene's germline CDR1 is DFQATT and CDR2 SNEGSKA (reference sequence). This CDR3 region has 13 residues. Written as DNA, the CDR3 is TGCAGTGCTAGCCGGGACCTGGGTGAAAAACTGTTTTTT. Translating it yields CSASRDLGEKLFF.

V is TRBV20-1 and J is TRBJ2-5, with D hard to call. Germline V lookup: CDR1 DFQATT, CDR2 SNEGSKA (reference sequence). The V and J ends lost 3 bases and 2 bases respectively, with 4 bases between them. CDR3 length: 11 amino acids. Here the CDR3 reads CSASGQETQYF. In DNA form, the CDR3 reads TGCAGTGCTAGTGGACAAGAGACCCAGTACTTC.

The rearrangement links TRBV7-8 to TRBJ1-1, with unresolved D. V was shortened by 5 bases and J by 6 bases, with 19 bases between the two germline ends. Germline V gene lookup returns CDR1 SGHVS and CDR2 FQNEAQ. This CDR3 contains 15 residues. CDR3 loop: CASSPLGRDFAEAFF. Written as DNA, the CDR3 is TGTGCCAGCAGCCCACTAGGGCGGGATTTCGCTGAAGCTTTCTTT.

The rearrangement joins TRBV7-9 to TRBJ2-7; the D call may be TRBD1 or TRBD2 (6 bases each). CDR1 is SEHNR and CDR2 is FQNEAQ in the germline V gene (reference sequence). Trimming removed 2 bases from V and 2 bases from J, with 10 bases in between. The CDR3 totals 14 residues. CDR3 DNA sequence: TGTGCCAGCAGCTTACCCGGGGGCGCCTACGAGCAGTACTTC. It codes for CASSLPGGAYEQYF.

The V and J genes are TRBV14 and TRBJ2-7; D perhaps matches TRBD1 (6 bases). Looked up from germline, CDR1 is SGHDN and CDR2 is FVKESK. This CDR3 is 11 amino acids long. Trimming removed 5 bases from V and 12 bases from J, with 14 bases in between. CDR3 DNA: TGTGCCAGCAGCTCCGGGACACTACGGTACTTC. It codes for CASSSGTLRYF.

The chain combines TRBV29-1 with TRBJ2-5; 7 bases agree with TRBD1. The germline CDR1 and CDR2 sequences are SQVTM and ANQGSEA. The length of the CDR3 is 12 residues. After removal of 8 bases from V and 2 bases from J, the junction contained 5 bases not matched to a gene. CDR3 nucleotides: TGCAGCTCGACAGGGATTCAAGAGACCCAGTACTTC. Translated, it gives CSSTGIQETQYF.

The V call is TRBV7-8, the J call TRBJ2-1, with 8 positions matching TRBD1. Losses at the gene ends were 8 bases for V and 4 bases for J; bases not matched to a gene: 13. The germline V gene encodes CDR1 SGHVS and CDR2 FQNEAQ. The CDR3 extends over 16 amino acids. Here the CDR3 reads CASFNPGDRTYNEQFF. The CDR3 nucleotides read TGTGCCAGCTTCAACCCCGGGGACAGGACATACAATGAGCAGTTCTTC.

V gene TRBV12-3 or TRBV12-4 combines with J gene TRBJ1-4, with 9 bases matching TRBD1. J gave up 0 bases and V 2 bases, and 4 bases lay outside the gene matches. There are 17 residues in the CDR3. CDR3 bases: TGTGCCAGCAGTTTAACCGGGACAGGGTCAACTAATGAAAAACTGTTTTTT. This codes for CASSLTGTGSTNEKLFF.

The rearrangement links TRBV5-1 to TRBJ2-5; 10 bases line up with TRBD2. Germline CDR1 reads SGHRS; CDR2 reads YFSETQ. The J segment lost 2 bases and the V segment lost 4 bases, leaving 11 bases of the junction unmatched. There are 17 residues in the CDR3. The CDR3 is CASSQREGTGRQETQYF. The CDR3 DNA reads TGCGCCAGCAGCCAGCGGGAGGGTACAGGGAGACAAGAGACCCAGTACTTC.